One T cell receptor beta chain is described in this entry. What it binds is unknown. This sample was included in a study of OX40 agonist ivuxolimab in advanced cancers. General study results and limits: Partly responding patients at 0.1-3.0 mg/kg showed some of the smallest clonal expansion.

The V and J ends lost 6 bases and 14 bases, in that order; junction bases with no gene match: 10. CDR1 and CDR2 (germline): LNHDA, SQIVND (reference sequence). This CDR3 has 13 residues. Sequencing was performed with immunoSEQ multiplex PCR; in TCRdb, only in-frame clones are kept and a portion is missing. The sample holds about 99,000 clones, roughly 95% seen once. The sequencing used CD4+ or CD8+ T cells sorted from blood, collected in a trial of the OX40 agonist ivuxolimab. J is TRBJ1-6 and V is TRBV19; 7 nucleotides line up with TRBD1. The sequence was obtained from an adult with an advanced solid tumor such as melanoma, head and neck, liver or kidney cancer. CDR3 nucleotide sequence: TGTGCCAGTAGGGAGACGACAGGGTCGGCCCTCCACTTT. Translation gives CASRETTGSALHF.